Sequencing of this T cell receptor beta chain was carried out in a study of T cells in Graves' hyperthyroidism and ophthalmopathy. As for the study in general: At the time of initial diagnosis and before any treatment, peripheral blood was collected. Whole-study findings and limits: In simple terms, a model built on 13 V-J features told ophthalmopathy apart from stable hyperthyroidism.

The blood sample was taken at first hyperthyroidism diagnosis, before any ophthalmopathy symptoms. Fresh 10 ml peripheral blood yielded PBMCs. Amplified regions were TCR beta CDR3 sequences from RNA transcripts. Using the HTBI primer set, a first-round RT-PCR was run on the TCR CDR3. MiXCR, applied by TCRdb to the multiplex PCR reads, yields one record per CDR3 protein. The sample lists hundreds of thousands of distinct CDR3 sequences; less than 30% were seen once. This CDR3 is built from 11 residues. V lost 8 bases to trimming and J lost 2 bases; unmatched junction nucleotides: 3. Germline V gene sequence: CDR1 DFQATT, CDR2 SNEGSKA (reference sequence). Turning to this clonotype: Its antigen remains unidentified.

V and J are TRBV20-1 and TRBJ2-7, with 7 positions matching TRBD1. Sequencing was performed on blood. The sequence was obtained from a middle-aged man with Graves' hyperthyroidism that later progressed to Graves' ophthalmopathy. This CDR3 reads CSRQGPYEQYF. The CDR3 DNA reads TGCAGTAGACAGGGACCCTACGAGCAGTACTTC.